A single sample gave rise to the 25 T cell receptor beta chains below, sequenced in a study of T cell repertoires and HLA-DP antigens listed by TCRdb under 2018. The receptor library was made with the immunoSEQ multiplex PCR assay. What TCRdb holds here is the immuneACCESS table cut down to in-frame rearrangements. Part of the clones is not present; checked against another copy, under half of the missing clones reflect an unresolved V gene, and the others are unexplained. This sample is represented by about 73,000 clones; around 80% of them were singletons. Roughly 1.4% of the sample belongs to the ten largest clones. What these receptors recognize is not known. Sequencing was performed on CD4+ T cells from PBMCs. The receptors here all came from a man in his sixties in good health and CMV-seronegative.

This chain links TRBV7-2 with TRBJ1-4, with 10 bases that match TRBD1. V shed 5 bases and J 8 bases; nucleotides not matched to a gene: 8. The CDR3 covers 15 residues. Germline V gene sequence: CDR1 SGHTA, CDR2 FQGNSA. Here the CDR3 reads CASSRDRGQGEKLFF. The CDR3 nucleotides read TGTGCCAGCAGCCGCGACAGGGGGCAAGGGGAAAAACTGTTTTTT.

The rearrangement uses TRBV29-1 and TRBJ1-1, with TRBD1 identical over 11 bases. Germline-derived CDR1 and CDR2 are SQVTM and ANQGSEA. CDR3 length: 13 residues. J lost 2 bases, V lost 4 bases, and 0 bases had no gene match. The CDR3 here is CSVGTGGNTEAFF. DNA for the CDR3: TGCAGCGTTGGGACAGGGGGCAACACTGAAGCTTTCTTT. Full variable domain (remainder filled in from reference TRBV29-1 and TRBJ1-1): SAVISQKPSRDICQRGTSLTIQCQVDSQVTMMFWYRQQPGQSLTLIATANQGSEATYESGFVIDKFPISRPNLTFSTLTVSNMSPEDSSIYLCSVGTGGNTEAFFGQGTRLTVV.

The chain recombines TRBV11-2 with TRBJ2-1; 8 nucleotides agree with TRBD1. CDR1 is SGHAT, CDR2 FQNNGV, per germline. This CDR3 has 17 amino acids. Trimming took 1 base from V and 4 from J; bases not matched to a gene: 9. CDR3 sequence: CASSLASGQGLYNEQFF. The CDR3 nucleotides are TGTGCCAGCAGCTTAGCCTCCGGACAGGGTTTATACAATGAGCAGTTCTTC.

This chain uses TRBV19 with TRBJ2-5, with D uncertain. CDR3 length: 15 amino acids. Trimming removed 2 bases from V and 1 base from J, with 11 bases in between. Germline V CDR1 and CDR2: LNHDA, SQIVND (reference sequence). The CDR3 region has the DNA TGTGCCAGTAGTATAAAGGCCCACTCCCAAGAGACCCAGTACTTC. Protein sequence: CASSIKAHSQETQYF. Combining the CDR3 with reference TRBV19 and TRBJ2-5 gives the whole variable domain DGGITQSPKYLFRKEGQNVTLSCEQNLNHDAMYWYRQDPGQGLRLIYYSQIVNDFQKGDIAEGYSVSREKKESFPLTVTSAQKNPTAFYLCASSIKAHSQETQYFGPGTRLLVL.

This clone was recorded once. The CDR3 DNA sequence: TGTGCCAGCAGCCCAGGACAGGGAGGCTCCTATAATTCACCCCTCCACTTT. This codes for CASSPGQGGSYNSPLHF. The chain employs TRBV7-2 and TRBJ1-6, with 8 bases matching TRBD1. The CDR3 is made up of 17 amino acids. Looked up from germline, CDR1 is SGHTA and CDR2 is FQGNSA. Unmatched junction bases numbered 6, after V lost 5 bases and J lost 0 bases. The full variable domain, with the rest looked up from reference TRBV7-2 and TRBJ1-6, is GAGVSQSPSNKVTEKGKDVELRCDPISGHTALYWYRQSLGQGLEFLIYFQGNSAPDKSGLPSDRFSAERTGGSVSTLTIQRTQQEDSAVYLCASSPGQGGSYNSPLHFGNGTRLTVT.

The chain is built from TRBV7-9 and TRBJ1-3; tentatively, D is TRBD1 (5 bases). The V and J ends lost 7 bases and 4 bases respectively, with 17 bases between them. The germline CDR1 and CDR2 sequences are SEHNR and FQNEAQ (reference sequence). The CDR3 loop spans 15 amino acids. In DNA form, the CDR3 reads TGTGCCAGCACCCCCCGAGGGACTGGGGGAAACACCATATATTTT. Its protein product is CASTPRGTGGNTIYF.

The chain links TRBV11-3 to TRBJ2-7; 8 bases map to TRBD2. The V gene end was trimmed by 2 bases and the J gene end by 5 bases; junction bases not matched to a gene: 5. The CDR3 has 14 amino acids. CDR1 is SGHNT and CDR2 is YENEEA in the germline V gene. The CDR3 sequence: CASSLSGGWNEQYF. In nucleotides, the CDR3 is TGTGCCAGCAGCTTATCGGGAGGGTGGAACGAGCAGTACTTC.

This chain uses TRBV5-8 with TRBJ1-2; 7 positions match TRBD1. Germline CDR1 is SGHTS and CDR2 is YDEGEE. With V trimmed by 3 bases and J by 0 bases, 5 bases remained unmatched. The length of the CDR3 is 15 residues. DNA of the CDR3: TGTGCCAGCAGCTCTCCCCAGGGGGCTAACTATGGCTACACCTTC. Translated, it gives CASSSPQGANYGYTF.

V gene TRBV4-1 combines with J gene TRBJ1-2, with TRBD1 matching 8 bases. Germline CDR1 reads MGHRA; CDR2 reads YSYEKL. Trimming at V came to 0 bases and at J to 4 bases, leaving 7 bases not matched to a gene. The CDR3 totals 16 residues. As DNA, the CDR3 is TGCGCCAGCAGCCAAGATCCGGGACAGGAAGCCTATGGCTACACCTTC. Its protein product is CASSQDPGQEAYGYTF.

The J gene is TRBJ2-6, the V gene TRBV9; no clear D. The CDR3 extends over 14 amino acids. Trimming stripped 2 bases from V and 3 bases from J, with 6 bases between. Germline CDR1 reads SGDLS; CDR2 reads YYNGEE. The CDR3, as DNA: TGTGCCAGCAGCGTCCCCAATGGGGCCAACGTCCTGACTTTC. Translating it yields CASSVPNGANVLTF.

The chain recombines TRBV30 with TRBJ1-4; tentatively, D is TRBD1 (5 bases). The CDR3 is made up of 14 amino acids. V was pared by 0 bases and J by 2 bases, with 7 bases between. The germline gives CDR1 GTSNPN, CDR2 SVGIG (reference sequence). The CDR3 loop reads CAWSVKGTNEKLFF. For the CDR3, the DNA is TGTGCCTGGAGTGTTAAGGGGACTAATGAAAAACTGTTTTTT.

This chain links TRBV9 with TRBJ2-7, with D perhaps TRBD1 or TRBD2 (5 bases each). The CDR3 has 15 amino acids. Deletions cut 0 bases from V and 5 bases from J, with 15 bases between. The germline V gene has CDR1 SGDLS and CDR2 YYNGEE. CDR3 nucleotides: TGTGCCAGCAGCGTAGCTTTAGGGACCCTTCACGAGCAGTACTTC. Its protein product is CASSVALGTLHEQYF. Filled out from reference TRBV9 and TRBJ2-7, the complete variable domain reads DSGVTQTPKHLITATGQRVTLRCSPRSGDLSVYWYQQSLDQGLQFLIQYYNGEERAKGNILERFSAQQFPDLHSELNLSSLELGDSALYFCASSVALGTLHEQYFGPGTRLTVT.

The chain is built from TRBV7-2 and TRBJ2-5, with TRBD2 identical over 14 bases. The CDR3 loop spans 16 amino acids. Germline lookup yields CDR1 SGHTA and CDR2 FQGNSA. Trimming removed 5 bases from V and 4 bases from J; junction bases left unmatched: 6. CDR3 DNA sequence: TGTGCCAGCAGCCCGGGGGGACTAGCGGGAGTAGAGACCCAGTACTTC. This sequence encodes CASSPGGLAGVETQYF.

V gene TRBV4-1 combines with J gene TRBJ2-2; maybe TRBD2 (6 bases). The germline V and J ends were trimmed by 0 bases and 3 bases, with 14 bases remaining between them. This CDR3 is built from 17 residues. Germline lookup yields CDR1 MGHRA and CDR2 YSYEKL. CDR3 residues: CASSQDRQGGYTGELFF. CDR3 in DNA: TGCGCCAGCAGCCAAGATCGCCAGGGAGGTTACACCGGGGAGCTGTTTTTT.

Of note for this clone: This same CDR3 is encoded by further DNA sequences in the sample. The chain joins TRBV7-9 to TRBJ1-1; a possible D gene is TRBD1 (5 bases). This CDR3 region has 13 residues. The germline V gene has CDR1 SEHNR and CDR2 FQNEAQ (reference sequence). The V and J ends lost 6 bases and 0 bases respectively, with 8 bases between them. The CDR3 region has the DNA TGTGCCAGCAGGAGGGGAGTGAACACTGAAGCTTTCTTT. Translated: CASRRGVNTEAFF. The whole variable domain, filled in from reference TRBV7-9 and TRBJ1-1, reads DTGVSQNPRHKITKRGQNVTFRCDPISEHNRLYWYRQTLGQGPEFLTYFQNEAQLEKSRLLSDRFSAERPKGSFSTLEIQRTEQGDSAMYLCASRRGVNTEAFFGQGTRLTVV.

The rearrangement joins TRBV7-2 to TRBJ2-3, with 10 bases matching TRBD1. The junction had 8 bases not matched to a gene; V was cut back by 5 bases and J by 6 bases. CDR1 is SGHTA, CDR2 FQGNSA, per germline. This CDR3 has 15 residues. The CDR3 DNA follows: TGTGCCAGCAGCACCGACAGGGGGCAGGCCGATACGCAGTATTTT. This translates into CASSTDRGQADTQYF.

The V call is TRBV19, the J call TRBJ2-2, with TRBD2 as a possible D gene (5 bases). The CDR3 loop spans 14 amino acids. Looked up from germline, CDR1 is LNHDA and CDR2 is SQIVND (reference sequence). Trimming took off 3 bases at V and 6 bases at J, with 11 bases between the two ends. The CDR3 DNA follows: TGTGCCAGTAGTATCTCCCGGAGGTCCGGGGAGCTGTTTTTT. It is translated as CASSISRRSGELFF.

J is TRBJ2-6 and V is TRBV5-8; D unclear. The V gene lost 5 bases and the J gene lost 0 bases, with 9 bases spanning the gap. The CDR3 length is 15 residues. The V gene's germline CDR1 is SGHTS and CDR2 YDEGEE. The CDR3 DNA follows: TGTGCCAGCAGAGATAGAAGCTCTGGGGCCAACGTCCTGACTTTC. Amino acids: CASRDRSSGANVLTF.

The rearrangement uses TRBV5-1 and TRBJ2-1; a weak D match, TRBD1 (5 bases). Per the germline V gene, CDR1 is SGHRS and CDR2 is YFSETQ. This CDR3 has 15 amino acids. The ends were cut back, 0 bases at V and 5 bases at J, with 12 bases in the middle. The CDR3 region has the DNA TGCGCCAGCAGCTTGGTCACAGGCACCAACAATGAGCAGTTCTTC. Translated, it gives CASSLVTGTNNEQFF.

This chain connects TRBV7-2 to TRBJ2-1, with 11 bases aligning to TRBD1. CDR1 and CDR2 (germline): SGHTA, FQGNSA. Unmatched junction bases numbered 9, after V lost 5 bases and J lost 9 bases. This CDR3 region has 15 residues. CDR3 amino acids: CASSPTPGQGGEQFF. As DNA, the CDR3 is TGTGCCAGCAGCCCCACGCCGGGACAGGGGGGTGAGCAGTTCTTC. The full variable domain, its missing parts supplied by reference TRBV7-2 and TRBJ2-1, is GAGVSQSPSNKVTEKGKDVELRCDPISGHTALYWYRQSLGQGLEFLIYFQGNSAPDKSGLPSDRFSAERTGGSVSTLTIQRTQQEDSAVYLCASSPTPGQGGEQFFGPGTRLTVL.

The chain has TRBV19 and TRBJ2-1; 7 nucleotides align to TRBD1. The CDR3 is 15 amino acids. Germline assignment: CDR1 LNHDA and CDR2 SQIVND (reference sequence). The V segment lost 4 bases and the J segment 6 bases; nucleotides outside the gene matches: 9. CDR3 loop: CASSRGQEVSNEQFF. The CDR3 DNA reads TGTGCCAGTAGTAGAGGACAGGAGGTTAGCAATGAGCAGTTCTTC.

The V and J genes are TRBV2 and TRBJ1-1; D remains ambiguous. Trimming took 5 bases from V and 5 from J, leaving 24 bases between them. CDR1 and CDR2 from the germline V gene are SNHLY and FYNNEI. The CDR3 loop spans 17 amino acids. CDR3 sequence: CASSLLDLGVTGTEAFF. The CDR3 DNA reads as TGTGCCAGCAGTTTACTGGACCTGGGAGTTACGGGGACTGAAGCTTTCTTT.

The rearrangement links TRBV7-9 to TRBJ1-2; perhaps TRBD1 as D (6 bases). The CDR3 is made up of 16 amino acids. V gave up 4 bases and J gave up 4 bases, with 19 bases separating them. Germline loops: CDR1 SEHNR, CDR2 FQNEAQ (reference sequence). The DNA of the CDR3 is TGTGCCAGCAGCTCCCCGCGAGGGGGTGGATTCTATGGCTACACCTTC. Residues: CASSSPRGGGFYGYTF.

This chain links TRBV7-2 with TRBJ2-7; tentatively, D is TRBD1 (5 bases). There are 13 residues in the CDR3. V lost 9 bases and J lost 2, with 14 bases in between. The germline gives CDR1 SGHTA, CDR2 FQGNSA. DNA of the CDR3: TGTGCCAGGGGGCGACGTGGGGCCTACGAGCAGTACGTC. Its protein product is CARGRRGAYEQYV.

A few counts support this clone. The rearrangement joins TRBV5-1 to TRBJ2-1, with TRBD2 matching 9 bases. Unmatched junction bases numbered 2, after V lost 0 bases and J lost 7 bases. The CDR3 is 14 residues long. Germline V gives CDR1 SGHRS, CDR2 YFSETQ. CDR3 DNA sequence: TGCGCCAGCAGCTTGGCTCTAGCGGGGAATGAGCAGTTCTTC. Translating it yields CASSLALAGNEQFF. Supplemented by reference TRBV5-1 and TRBJ2-1, the full variable domain reads KAGVTQTPRYLIKTRGQQVTLSCSPISGHRSVSWYQQTPGQGLQFLFEYFSETQRNKGNFPGRFSGRQFSNSRSEMNVSTLELGDSALYLCASSLALAGNEQFFGPGTRLTVL.